The T cell receptor (beta chain) described here comes from a study of early T cells in non-severe SARS-CoV-2 infection. Study-level background: With bulk RNA from unsorted whole blood as input, sequencing yielded unpaired chains. Findings and limits, study-wide: VDJdb matching skewed toward anti-spike CD8 responses, missing private and CD4 specificities.

Each CDR3 protein gets one entry after TCRdb re-called the 5' RACE reads with MiXCR. Here the sample spans tens of thousands of distinct CDR3 sequences, approximately 13% being singletons. This clonotype was observed at least ten times. Antigen specificity is unknown. Looked up from germline, CDR1 is MNHEY and CDR2 is SMNVEV (reference sequence). This CDR3 is built from 14 residues. Trimming at V came to 3 bases and at J to 7 bases, leaving 9 bases not matched to a gene. This clonotype was obtained from an adult who was a healthcare worker with PCR-confirmed SARS-CoV-2 infection or an uninfected control (not recorded which). The chain is built from TRBV27 and TRBJ2-7, with 7 bases fitting TRBD2. The sample was whole blood. CDR3 residues: CASSLGGSPLEQYF. Here the CDR3 DNA reads TGTGCCAGCAGTTTGGGCGGGAGCCCATTGGAGCAGTACTTC.